Listed below are T cell receptor beta chains from one sample, sequenced in a study of blood T cell repertoires in COVID-19. Assay used: immunoSEQ multiplex PCR; TCRdb lists only in-frame clones, some missing. Here the sample spans around 70,000 clones, approximately 78% being singletons. Sequenced: peripheral blood. The receptor set was obtained from a woman older than 75 with active or convalescent COVID-19. Both conserved end residues are part of each CDR3. D genes are given only for firm matches. A clone size is listed for some rows: how often the clone was seen (once, few, many), or a class if it is expanded.

size | J | D | V | CDR3 | DNA
. | TRBJ1-4 | . | TRBV7-9 | CASGVSATNEKLFF | TGTGCCAGCGGAGTTTCGGCAACTAATGAAAAACTGTTTTTT
. | TRBJ2-5 | TRBD2 | TRBV5-1 | CASRLSGGAAETQYF | TGCGCCAGCAGACTTAGCGGGGGGGCCGCGGAGACCCAGTACTTC
. | TRBJ1-4 | . | TRBV4-1 | CASSQDSGGEKLFF | TGCGCCAGCAGCCAAGATTCGGGGGGTGAAAAACTGTTTTTT
. | TRBJ2-5 | TRBD1 | TRBV7-2 | CASSPLRDRGHETQYF | TGTGCCAGCAGCCCACTCCGGGACAGGGGGCACGAGACCCAGTACTTC
. | TRBJ1-1 | TRBD1 | TRBV19 | CASTAGTGVSEAFF | TGTGCCAGCACCGCCGGGACAGGGGTATCTGAAGCTTTCTTT
. | TRBJ1-2 | TRBD1 | TRBV18 | CASSPGTGVLYGYTF | TGTGCCAGCTCGCCCGGGACAGGGGTCCTCTATGGCTACACCTTC
once | TRBJ1-1 | . | TRBV14 | CASSLPGTNTEAFF | TGTGCCAGCAGCCTACCCGGGACAAACACTGAAGCTTTCTTT
. | TRBJ1-1 | TRBD1 | TRBV24-1 | CATRAPGQPFEAFF | TGTGCCACCAGAGCACCGGGACAGCCGTTTGAAGCTTTCTTT
. | TRBJ2-6 | TRBD1 | TRBV28 | CASSFYTGGRSGANVLTF | TGTGCCAGCAGTTTTTATACAGGGGGCCGGTCTGGGGCCAACGTCCTGACTTTC
. | TRBJ2-5 | TRBD2 | TRBV5-1 | CASSPPGLYQETQYF | TGCGCCAGCAGCCCACCGGGACTATACCAAGAGACCCAGTACTTC